These T cell receptor beta chains were read from a single sample in a study of T cells in Graves' hyperthyroidism and ophthalmopathy. Each CDR3 protein gets one entry after TCRdb re-called the multiplex PCR reads with MiXCR. The sample shows roughly 570,000 distinct CDR3 sequences, around 14% of them seen only once. The sequencing input was blood. The source of these receptors is a woman in her twenties or thirties with Graves' hyperthyroidism. Both conserved end residues are part of each CDR3. Each record gives: D gene, V gene, clone size, J gene, CDR3 protein, CDR3 DNA. The D gene is left open where the match is weak. A clone size is listed for some rows: how often the clone was seen (once, few, many), or a class if it is expanded.

>-|TRBV6-1|many|TRBJ2-3
CASSEAFFRGDTQYF
TGTGCCAGCAGTGAAGCGTTCTTCAGGGGAGATACGCAGTATTTT
>TRBD2|TRBV18|few|TRBJ2-1
CASSPLRGALSYNEQFF
TGTGCCAGCTCACCCCTGCGGGGGGCCCTCTCCTACAATGAGCAGTTCTTC
>TRBD2|TRBV3-1|many|TRBJ2-1
CASSRAGGPLNSYNEQFF
TGTGCCAGCAGCCGTGCGGGAGGGCCCCTCAACTCCTACAATGAGCAGTTCTTC
>-|TRBV2|few|TRBJ1-6
CASSRQPPLHF
TGTGCCAGCAGTCGACAGCCACCCCTCCACTTT
>TRBD2|TRBV24-1|-|TRBJ2-5
CATSDSELAGLQETQYF
TGTGCCACCAGTGATTCCGAACTAGCGGGCCTACAAGAGACCCAGTACTTC
>TRBD1|TRBV28|many|TRBJ2-1
CASREWDSPYNEQFF
TGTGCCAGCAGAGAGTGGGACAGTCCCTACAATGAGCAGTTCTTC
>TRBD1|TRBV24-1|-|TRBJ2-3
CATSDSTGGPDTQYF
TGTGCCACCAGTGATTCTACAGGGGGCCCAGATACGCAGTATTTT
>-|TRBV4-3|-|TRBJ2-5
CASSQDLGGSQETQYF
TGCGCCAGCAGCCAAGATTTGGGGGGATCCCAAGAGACCCAGTACTTC
>TRBD1|TRBV28|many|TRBJ2-7
CASSTAGTGPYEQYF
TGTGCCAGCAGCACCGCAGGGACAGGCCCCTACGAGCAGTACTTC
>TRBD1|TRBV3-1|-|TRBJ2-7
CASSKSGGVVYEQYF
TGTGCCAGCAGCAAGTCAGGGGGCGTTGTCTACGAGCAGTACTTC
>TRBD2|TRBV20-1|many|TRBJ2-5
CSASFPTSGTAPETQYF
TGCAGTGCTAGTTTCCCGACTAGCGGGACCGCTCCGGAGACCCAGTACTTC
>-|TRBV27|many|TRBJ2-7
CASRSGSLYEQYF
TGTGCCAGCAGATCCGGGAGCCTCTACGAGCAGTACTTC
>TRBD1|TRBV12-3/TRBV12-4|-|TRBJ1-6
CASSSLQGVNSPLHF
TGTGCCAGCAGTTCCTTACAGGGGGTAAACTCACCCCTCCACTTT
>-|TRBV6-1|few|TRBJ1-6
CASTTVTDNSPLHF
TGTGCCAGCACCACCGTTACAGATAATTCACCCCTCCACTTT
>TRBD2|TRBV7-2|many|TRBJ2-1
CASSNSGRAYNEQFF
TGTGCCAGCAGCAATAGCGGGAGGGCCTACAATGAGCAGTTCTTC
>TRBD2|TRBV10-3|-|TRBJ2-1
CAISGKTSGTNNEQFF
TGTGCCATCAGTGGGAAGACTAGCGGGACAAACAATGAGCAGTTCTTC
>-|TRBV4-1|-|TRBJ2-3
CASSQGGLGVGTDTQYF
TGCGCCAGCAGCCAAGGTGGGCTAGGGGTAGGCACAGATACGCAGTATTTT
>-|TRBV6-1|many|TRBJ1-5
CASGGTRGNQPQHF
TGTGCCAGCGGGGGGACCCGGGGTAATCAGCCCCAGCATTTT
>TRBD2|TRBV28|-|TRBJ2-1
CASSVSSGYYNEQFF
TGTGCCAGCAGTGTCAGTAGCGGGTACTACAATGAGCAGTTCTTC
>-|TRBV12-3/TRBV12-4|few|TRBJ1-5
CASSFEASNQPQHF
TGTGCCAGCAGTTTTGAGGCTAGCAATCAGCCCCAGCATTTT
>-|TRBV10-3|-|TRBJ2-2
CAISPEKESNTGELFF
TGTGCCATCAGCCCCGAGAAAGAGTCGAACACCGGGGAGCTGTTTTTT
>-|TRBV28|many|TRBJ2-7
CASSPPEGRYEQYF
TGTGCCAGCAGTCCACCGGAGGGACGTTACGAGCAGTACTTC
>TRBD1|TRBV18|many|TRBJ1-1
CASSTGTGANTEAFF
TGTGCCAGCTCGACCGGGACAGGGGCGAACACTGAAGCTTTCTTT
>TRBD2|TRBV9|-|TRBJ2-1
CASSPRGLAGPASNEQFF
TGTGCCAGCAGCCCCCGAGGACTAGCGGGACCGGCGTCCAATGAGCAGTTCTTC
>-|TRBV11-2|many|TRBJ2-7
CASSRLETGYEQYF
TGTGCCAGCAGCCGTTTGGAGACAGGCTACGAGCAGTACTTC
>-|TRBV11-1|many|TRBJ2-5
CASSPRSGGETQYF
TGTGCCAGCAGCCCACGTTCCGGTGGGGAGACCCAGTACTTC
>TRBD1|TRBV10-3|-|TRBJ1-6
CAITRGQGNSPLHF
TGTGCCATCACCCGAGGACAGGGAAATTCACCCCTCCACTTT
>-|TRBV6-2/TRBV6-3|-|TRBJ1-1
CASSYTRARTEAFF
TGTGCCAGCAGTTATACCAGGGCTCGCACTGAAGCTTTCTTT
>-|TRBV29-1|few|TRBJ2-1
CSVEENKGYSGEQFF
TGCAGCGTTGAAGAAAATAAAGGGTACTCGGGTGAGCAGTTCTTC
>-|TRBV20-1|many|TRBJ1-1
CSARSVVRGVGIRGTEAFF
TGCAGTGCTAGATCTGTGGTAAGGGGCGTGGGGATAAGAGGTACTGAAGCTTTCTTT
>-|TRBV6-2/TRBV6-3|-|TRBJ2-1
CASTNENEQFF
TGTGCCAGCACTAATGAAAATGAGCAGTTCTTC
>TRBD1|TRBV3-1|many|TRBJ2-7
CASSRQGFYEQYF
TGTGCCAGCAGTCGACAGGGTTTCTACGAGCAGTACTTC
>-|TRBV28|many|TRBJ2-7
CASSPGGYSDYEQYF
TGTGCCAGCAGTCCCGGTGGCTACAGCGACTACGAGCAGTACTTC
>-|TRBV7-2|many|TRBJ2-1
CASINLVNEQFF
TGTGCCAGCATCAATTTGGTCAATGAGCAGTTCTTC
>-|TRBV30|many|TRBJ2-4
CAWRTTGDKNIQYF
TGTGCCTGGAGGACCACGGGGGACAAAAACATTCAGTACTTC
>TRBD1|TRBV6-1|few|TRBJ1-1
CASSKGTVNTEAFF
TGCGCCAGCAGTAAGGGGACAGTAAACACTGAAGCTTTCTTT
>-|TRBV25-1|few|TRBJ1-1
CASSDTTAGRKAEAFF
TGTGCCAGCAGTGATACGACAGCCGGGAGGAAGGCTGAAGCTTTCTTT
>-|TRBV30|few|TRBJ1-1
CAWIGTANGEAFF
TGTGCCTGGATAGGGACGGCGAACGGTGAAGCTTTCTTT
>-|TRBV7-3|few|TRBJ2-7
CASSLTSGGTYEQCF
TGTGCCAGCAGCTTAACGTCTGGCGGAACCTACGAGCAGTGCTTC
>TRBD2|TRBV5-4|few|TRBJ2-1
CANSLGEGTTQFF
TGTGCCAACAGCTTGGGAGAGGGGACTACCCAGTTCTTC
>-|TRBV7-3|many|TRBJ2-1
CASSSGSPGPYNEQFF
TGTGCCAGCAGCTCTGGGAGCCCAGGGCCCTACAATGAGCAGTTCTTC
>TRBD1|TRBV9|few|TRBJ2-3
CASSAQGADTQYF
TGTGCCAGCAGCGCACAGGGGGCTGATACGCAGTATTTT
>TRBD2|TRBV5-1|-|TRBJ2-7
CASSLMTSGIGSYEQYF
TGCGCCAGCAGCTTGATGACTAGCGGGATAGGCTCCTACGAGCAGTACTTC
>-|TRBV4-2|many|TRBJ2-7
CASSQAGVGEQYF
TGTGCCAGCAGCCAAGCCGGGGTCGGCGAGCAGTACTTC
>TRBD2|TRBV20-1|many|TRBJ2-1
CSAILRTSAYNEQFF
TGCAGTGCTATACTTAGGACTAGCGCATACAATGAGCAGTTCTTC